This T cell receptor (beta chain) was captured by sequencing in a study of cytomegalovirus exposure and HLA in healthy donors. On the study more broadly: Later, an analysis reported that the 95 to 150 validation repertoires had used the same platform as the approximately 660 first-cohort repertoires.

Method: immunoSEQ multiplex PCR; TCRdb's copy keeps in-frame clones and lacks some. The sample includes about 180,000 clones, around nine tenths of them seen just once. Findings and caveats of the study: The study found most TCR sequences rare, yet found some public TCRs in many donors. The authors enumerated around 150 TCR beta chains as linked to cytomegalovirus.

Points on this clone: Antigen specificity is unknown.

There are 15 residues in the CDR3. From germline, CDR1 is SGDLS and CDR2 YYNGEE. V gave up 4 bases and J gave up 8 bases; unmatched junction bases: 14. The chain is built from TRBV9 and TRBJ1-2, with 7 nucleotides matching TRBD1. The receptor was isolated from a young woman in good health and CMV-seronegative. Sequencing input: PBMCs. CDR3 nucleotides: TGTGCCAGCAGCCTCACCTCCGGGACAGCGCGGGGCTACACCTTC. Protein sequence: CASSLTSGTARGYTF.